These T cell receptor beta chains were read from a single sample in a study of graft-versus-host responses after intestinal transplantation. TCRdb's copy holds only in-frame clones and misses some; the assay was immunoSEQ multiplex PCR. The repertoire holds some 7,000 clones, about 33% seen once, with 3% to 4.5% in the top ten. The material sequenced was alloreactive CD8+ T cells from a mixed lymphocyte reaction culture, taken before transplantation. These receptors all come from a human patient who was an organ donor for intestinal transplantation. Each CDR3 is given with its conserved first and last residue. A D gene is named only where the DNA matches it firmly. Clone size, where shown, is once, few, many, or a class for clones that have expanded.

j_gene	v_gene	abundance	len	d_gene	CDR3nt	CDR3aa
TRBJ2-1	TRBV19	.	15	TRBD2	TGTGCCAGTAGTTTCGGGAGCGGGAGTTGGGATGAGCAGTTCTTC	CASSFGSGSWDEQFF
TRBJ2-2	TRBV11-1	.	14	.	TGTGCCAGCAGCTTGCGGGCCATCACCGGGGAGCTGTTTTTT	CASSLRAITGELFF
TRBJ2-1	TRBV18	few	14	.	TGTGCCAGCGACCCCGGTGGACTCTACAATGAGCAGTTCTTC	CASDPGGLYNEQFF
TRBJ1-6	TRBV19	few	15	.	TGTGCCACCACTGGCAGGACAGCCTATAATTCACCCCTCCACTTT	CATTGRTAYNSPLHF
TRBJ1-4	TRBV30	.	18	.	TGTGCCTGGAGTTTACCCCCTATTTTGCAGGTTATAAATGAAAAACTGTTTTTT	CAWSLPPILQVINEKLFF
TRBJ1-1	TRBV7-9	.	12	.	TGTGCCAGCAGCAGGAGGCAAGACGAAGCTTTCTTT	CASSRRQDEAFF
TRBJ2-1	TRBV7-9	few	15	.	TGTGCCAGCAGCCTCTCCAGGGGATGGAACAATGAGCAGTTCTTC	CASSLSRGWNNEQFF
TRBJ1-2	TRBV7-9	.	15	.	TGTGCCAGCAGCTTAACGAGGGCTACTAACTATGGCTACACCTTC	CASSLTRATNYGYTF
TRBJ1-5	TRBV7-2	.	19	.	TGTGCCAGCAGCTCCCCCCAAGCCTCGGTGAGGAATCGCAATCAGCCCCAGCATTTT	CASSSPQASVRNRNQPQHF
TRBJ2-4	TRBV27	few	15	.	TGTGCCAGCAGTTTCGGGGGAATAGACAAAAACATTCAGTACTTC	CASSFGGIDKNIQYF
TRBJ2-7	TRBV6-1	.	15	.	TGTGCCAGCAGGGCCACAGGGTCCCCTGGATACGAGCAGTACTTC	CASRATGSPGYEQYF
TRBJ2-6	TRBV5-5	.	16	.	TGTGCCAGCAGTGTTCAGGGGCGTTCTGGGGCCAACGTCCTGACTTTC	CASSVQGRSGANVLTF
TRBJ2-1	TRBV2	few	15	TRBD2	TGTGCCAGCAGTAGGACGGGGGGGGAAAAACATGAGCAGTTCTTC	CASSRTGGEKHEQFF
TRBJ2-1	TRBV7-6	.	18	TRBD1	TGTGCCAGCAGCCTACATCACCGGGACAGGGGATCCTACAATGAGCAGTTCTTC	CASSLHHRDRGSYNEQFF
TRBJ2-7	TRBV2	few	15	TRBD2	TGTGCCACCTACGGACTAGCGGGAGGGCTAGACGAGCAGTACTTC	CATYGLAGGLDEQYF
TRBJ1-1	TRBV6-6	.	13	TRBD1	TGTGCCAGCAGTTATTTCCGGGACAGCGGAGCTTTCTTT	CASSYFRDSGAFF
TRBJ2-5	TRBV13	few	20	.	TGTGCCAGCAGCTTAGATCCTCTGGCTAGCCCCTGGGTGATGGATAAGACCCAGTACTTC	CASSLDPLASPWVMDKTQYF
TRBJ2-5	TRBV15	.	16	TRBD2	TGTGCCACCAGCTGGCCGGGACTAGCGGGGTTAGAGACCCAGTACTTC	CATSWPGLAGLETQYF
TRBJ2-3	TRBV19	medium-sized	16	.	TGTGCCAGTAGTATAGCAGGACTAAGGATCACAGATACGCAGTATTTT	CASSIAGLRITDTQYF
TRBJ2-7	TRBV19	.	13	TRBD1	TGTGCCAGTAGTATCGGGACAGCCTACGAGCAGTACTTC	CASSIGTAYEQYF